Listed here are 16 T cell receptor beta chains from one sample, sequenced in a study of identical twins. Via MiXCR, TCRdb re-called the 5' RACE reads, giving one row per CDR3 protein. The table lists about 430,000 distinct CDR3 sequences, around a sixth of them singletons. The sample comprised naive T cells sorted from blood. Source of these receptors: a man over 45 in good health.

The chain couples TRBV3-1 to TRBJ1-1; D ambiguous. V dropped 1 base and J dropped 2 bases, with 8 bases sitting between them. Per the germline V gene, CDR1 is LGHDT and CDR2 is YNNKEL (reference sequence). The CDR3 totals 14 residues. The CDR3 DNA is TGTGCCAGCAGCCAAGGTTTAGTCAACACTGAAGCTTTCTTT. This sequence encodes CASSQGLVNTEAFF.

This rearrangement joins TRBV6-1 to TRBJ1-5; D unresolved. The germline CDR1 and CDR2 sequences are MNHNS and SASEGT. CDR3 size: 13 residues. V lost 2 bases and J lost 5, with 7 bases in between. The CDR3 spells CASSESNYQPQHF. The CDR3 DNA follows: TGTGCCAGCAGTGAATCCAATTATCAGCCCCAGCATTTT.

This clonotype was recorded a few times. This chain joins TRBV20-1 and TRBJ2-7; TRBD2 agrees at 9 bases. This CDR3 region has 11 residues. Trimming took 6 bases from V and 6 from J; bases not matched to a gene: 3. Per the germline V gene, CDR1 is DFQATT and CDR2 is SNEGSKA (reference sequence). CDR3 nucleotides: TGCAGTGCCCGACTAGCGGCCGAGCAGTACTTC. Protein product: CSARLAAEQYF.

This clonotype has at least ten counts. The CDR3 sequence is CSATGTVQRDYGYTF. CDR3 DNA sequence: TGCAGTGCTACCGGGACAGTCCAGCGTGACTATGGCTACACCTTC. The chain couples TRBV20-1 to TRBJ1-2, with 7 bases fitting TRBD1. Germline loops: CDR1 DFQATT, CDR2 SNEGSKA (reference sequence). The J segment lost 3 bases and the V segment lost 4 bases, leaving 11 bases of the junction unmatched. The CDR3 contains 15 residues.

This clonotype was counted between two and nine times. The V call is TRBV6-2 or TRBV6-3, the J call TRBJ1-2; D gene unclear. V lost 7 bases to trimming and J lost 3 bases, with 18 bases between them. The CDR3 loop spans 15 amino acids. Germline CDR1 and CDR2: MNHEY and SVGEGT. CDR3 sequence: CASTKLMGGHYGYTF. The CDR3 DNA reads TGTGCCAGCACTAAACTCATGGGCGGACACTATGGCTACACCTTC.

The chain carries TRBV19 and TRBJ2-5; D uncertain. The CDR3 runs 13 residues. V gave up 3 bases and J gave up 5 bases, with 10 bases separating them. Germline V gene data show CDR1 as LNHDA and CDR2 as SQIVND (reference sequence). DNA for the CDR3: TGTGCCAGTAGTATGGGTGGCGCGGAGACCCAGTACTTC. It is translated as CASSMGGAETQYF.

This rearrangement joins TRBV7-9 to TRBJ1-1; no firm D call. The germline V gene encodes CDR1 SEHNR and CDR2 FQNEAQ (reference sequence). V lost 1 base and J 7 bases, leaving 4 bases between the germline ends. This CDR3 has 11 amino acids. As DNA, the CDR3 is TGTGCCAGCAGCTTAGGATATGAAGCTTTCTTT. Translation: CASSLGYEAFF.

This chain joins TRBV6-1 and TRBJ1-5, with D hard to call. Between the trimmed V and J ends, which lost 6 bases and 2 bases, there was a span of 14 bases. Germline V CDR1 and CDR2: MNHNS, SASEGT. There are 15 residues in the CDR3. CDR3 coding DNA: TGTGCCAGCAGCGTGATGGGAATTGGCAATCAGCCCCAGCATTTT. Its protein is CASSVMGIGNQPQHF.

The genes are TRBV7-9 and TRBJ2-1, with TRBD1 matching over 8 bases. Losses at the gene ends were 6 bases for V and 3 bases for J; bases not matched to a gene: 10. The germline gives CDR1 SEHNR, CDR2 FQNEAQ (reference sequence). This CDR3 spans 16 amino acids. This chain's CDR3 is CASSFLGQGLYNEQFF. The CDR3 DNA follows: TGTGCCAGCAGTTTTCTCGGACAGGGTCTCTACAATGAGCAGTTCTTC. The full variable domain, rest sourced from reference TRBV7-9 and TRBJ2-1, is DTGVSQNPRHKITKRGQNVTFRCDPISEHNRLYWYRQTLGQGPEFLTYFQNEAQLEKSRLLSDRFSAERPKGSFSTLEIQRTEQGDSAMYLCASSFLGQGLYNEQFFGPGTRLTVL.

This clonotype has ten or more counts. The CDR3 sequence: CSAPQENYGYTF. DNA of the CDR3: TGCAGTGCCCCACAGGAAAACTATGGCTACACCTTC. The J gene is TRBJ1-2, the V gene TRBV20-1; tentatively, D is TRBD1 (5 bases). This CDR3 is built from 12 residues. The V and J ends lost 6 bases and 2 bases respectively, with 10 bases between them. From germline, CDR1 is DFQATT and CDR2 SNEGSKA (reference sequence).

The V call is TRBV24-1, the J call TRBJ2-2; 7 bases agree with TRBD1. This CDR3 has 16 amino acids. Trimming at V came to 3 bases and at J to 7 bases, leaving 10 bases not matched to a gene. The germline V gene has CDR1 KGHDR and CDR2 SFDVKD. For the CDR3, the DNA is TGTGCCACCAGTGATATTGGAACAGGGGATCACGGGGAGCTGTTTTTT. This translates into CATSDIGTGDHGELFF.

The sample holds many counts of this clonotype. Here the CDR3 DNA reads TGTGCCAGCAGCTTTGGGCTCTGGGACCGTCCCTACAATGAGCAGTTCTTC. It codes for CASSFGLWDRPYNEQFF. This chain connects TRBV11-2 to TRBJ2-1, with D perhaps assigned TRBD1 or TRBD2 (5 bases each). V was clipped by 3 bases and J by 2 bases, with 17 bases between them. Germline V gives CDR1 SGHAT, CDR2 FQNNGV. This CDR3 spans 17 amino acids.

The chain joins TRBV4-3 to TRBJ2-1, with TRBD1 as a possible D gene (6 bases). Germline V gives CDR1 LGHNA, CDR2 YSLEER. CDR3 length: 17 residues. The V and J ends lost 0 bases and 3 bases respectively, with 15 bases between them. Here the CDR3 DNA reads TGCGCCAGCAGCCAAGATTCTCCCACAGGGTACTACAATGAGCAGTTCTTC. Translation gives CASSQDSPTGYYNEQFF.

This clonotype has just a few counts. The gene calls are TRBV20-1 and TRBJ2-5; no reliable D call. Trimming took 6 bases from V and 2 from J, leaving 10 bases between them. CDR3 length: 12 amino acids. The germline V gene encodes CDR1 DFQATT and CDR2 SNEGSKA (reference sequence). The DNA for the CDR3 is TGCAGTGCAAGGGCCCGACAAGAGACCCAGTACTTC. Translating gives CSARARQETQYF.

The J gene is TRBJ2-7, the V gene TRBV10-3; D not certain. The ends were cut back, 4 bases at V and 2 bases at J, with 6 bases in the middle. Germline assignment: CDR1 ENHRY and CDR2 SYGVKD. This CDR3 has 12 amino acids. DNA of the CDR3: TGTGCCATCAGTGTGGTCGCCTACGAGCAGTACTTC. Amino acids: CAISVVAYEQYF.

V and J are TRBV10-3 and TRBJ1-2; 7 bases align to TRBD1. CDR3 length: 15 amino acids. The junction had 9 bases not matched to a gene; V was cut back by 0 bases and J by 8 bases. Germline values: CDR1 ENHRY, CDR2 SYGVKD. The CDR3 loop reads CAISESIGTVSGYTF. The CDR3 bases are TGTGCCATCAGTGAGTCTATTGGGACAGTCTCCGGCTACACCTTC.